The next 7 T cell receptor beta chains were all read from a single sample in a study of CD8 T cells in Susac syndrome. cDNA came from 0.5 to 1 ug RNA primed by random hexamers. TCRdb ran MiXCR on the immunoSEQ multiplex PCR reads and lists one entry per CDR3 protein. The table lists about 150,000 distinct CDR3 sequences, roughly 96% of them singletons. Sequenced input: CD8+ T cells from PBMCs. These receptors originate from a human donor with multiple sclerosis.

The rearrangement links TRBV21-1 to TRBJ2-1; no DNA check was done on the table's D call, TRBD2. TRBV21-1 is deemed a pseudogene. The CDR3 spans 15 residues. In DNA, the CDR3 is TGTGCCAGCAGCAAATTGGCAGGTCCCTTGAATGAGCAGTTCTTC. As protein: CASSKLAGPLNEQFF.

The CDR3 is CASSIGGTFVSNQPQHF. DNA for the CDR3: TGTGCCAGTAGTATAGGAGGCACCTTCGTTAGCAATCAGCCCCAGCATTTT. This chain connects TRBV19 to TRBJ1-5, with D uncertain. The CDR3 has 17 residues. Trimming left V 1 base short and J 0 bases short, with 13 bases between. Germline CDR1 and CDR2: LNHDA and SQIVND (reference sequence).

The J gene is TRBJ1-4, the V gene TRBV25-1, with D possibly being TRBD1 (5 bases). Trimming stripped 5 bases from V and 7 bases from J, with 14 bases between. The CDR3 is 14 amino acids. In germline, CDR1 is MGHDK, CDR2 SYGVNS. The CDR3 DNA is TGTGCCAGCAGTAGGCCGGTCGGGGGTGAAAAACTGTTTTTT. This encodes CASSRPVGGEKLFF.

The rearrangement links TRBV14 to TRBJ2-5; 10 positions agree with TRBD2. V lost 0 bases, J lost 5 bases, and 3 bases stayed unmatched. The germline gives CDR1 SGHDN, CDR2 FVKESK. This CDR3 has 15 residues. The CDR3 protein is CASSQDLAGAETQYF. The CDR3 DNA is TGTGCCAGCAGCCAAGATCTAGCGGGGGCCGAGACCCAGTACTTC.

This chain's CDR3 is CATSREMGQETQYF. The CDR3 DNA reads TGTGCCACCAGCAGAGAGATGGGCCAAGAGACCCAGTACTTC. The chain recombines TRBV15 with TRBJ2-5; D unclear. The CDR3 runs 14 residues. Germline V gene sequence: CDR1 LNHNV, CDR2 YYDKDF (reference sequence). Between the trimmed V and J ends, which lost 0 bases and 1 base, there was a span of 6 bases.

This clonotype was observed a single time. The CDR3 DNA follows: TGTGCCAGCAGCTTGAGGGCCGGGGAGGAGACCCAGTACTTC. Its translation is CASSLRAGEETQYF. The V and J genes are TRBV7-6 and TRBJ2-5, with D perhaps matching TRBD2 (5 bases). Trimming left V 3 bases short and J 5 bases short, with 13 bases between. This CDR3 region has 14 residues. Germline V gene lookup returns CDR1 SGHVS and CDR2 FNYEAQ.

The chain uses TRBV7-9 and TRBJ2-3; D gene unclear. Trimming left V 5 bases short and J 1 base short, with 13 bases between. Germline V gene lookup returns CDR1 SEHNR and CDR2 FQNEAQ (reference sequence). This CDR3 comprises 15 residues. CDR3 loop: CASSPSLWGTDTQYF. DNA for the CDR3: TGTGCCAGCAGCCCGTCTCTTTGGGGCACAGATACGCAGTATTTT.